The T cell receptor (beta chain) under discussion was sequenced for a study of blood T cells in healthy people across ages. Germline V gene sequence: CDR1 DFQATT, CDR2 SNEGSKA (reference sequence). CDR3 length: 15 residues. Germline trimming cut 6 bases from V and 3 bases from J; bases unmatched to any gene: 9. Together with a sample-barcoded 5' primer, a J-beta primer mix was included in a second PCR lasting roughly 6 to 12 cycles. Every molecule of cDNA carried a tag from a template-switch adaptor with 12 random nucleotides. TCRdb passed the 5' RACE reads through MiXCR, listing each CDR3 protein once. The sample has over a million distinct CDR3 sequences, around 43% seen once. Researchers collected approximately 9.5 milliliters of peripheral blood from every single donor. Isolation recovered at least 6.5 million PBMCs from every sample.

The gene calls are TRBV20-1 and TRBJ2-1; 9 bases agree with TRBD2. The clonotype originates from a woman aged 60-70 years in good health. The sample taken for sequencing was blood. CDR3 bases: TGCAGTGCGCCTGTTGGGACTAGCCTCTACAATGAGCAGTTCTTC. Protein: CSAPVGTSLYNEQFF.